The entry below describes one T cell receptor beta chain. Its antigen specificity is not known. Qualities for individual bases were not recorded, and no much larger clone is one base off. These data belong to a study of T cell repertoires in ileal Crohn's disease (dated by TCRdb to between 2018 and 2021). Regarding the research as a whole: The median duration of disease was 7.9 years, and at the time of surgery around 36% of patients were active smokers. All patients had surgery for a complication: stricturing disease in 61% and penetrating disease in about 39%. Roughly half of the patients were given postoperative therapy, with around eleven receiving thiopurines and 15 to 20 receiving anti-TNF agents. M6 samples were neoterminal ileum biopsies taken at postoperative colonoscopy. TCR repertoire analysis was done in a few dozen Crohn's disease patients from a prospective multicentre cohort. The study was conducted in parallel with a multicentre cohort built to find predictors of early endoscopic recurrence after ileocolonic resection. Endoscopic postoperative recurrence was defined as a Rutgeerts score above i0. The study sequenced about 180 mucosal samples from roughly 60 patients, taken at several locations on the surgical specimen and at postoperative endoscopy. Broader findings and caveats from the paper: Postoperative endoscopy timing varied within the first year after surgery, with a median delay of around 6.9 months. A significantly higher proportion of clonal expansions was observed in active smokers at surgery than in non-smokers (approximately 28% vs 17%, p=0.02). Higher percentages of high-frequency clones at the time of surgery were linked to endoscopic recurrence, and every patient with clonality above 26.8% (18/57) had recurrence. Mucosal CD4 and CD8 T cells were sorted and sequenced only in a subgroup of patients, whose size was not stated. Compared with CD4 T cells, sorted CD8 T cells held more high-frequency clones, which suggests that the mucosal expansions were mostly CD8.

For commercial TCRB immunosequencing, approximately 460 nanograms of biopsy DNA were submitted for each sample. A two-step, amplification bias-controlled multiplex PCR was used by Adaptive Biotechnology to amplify CDR3 regions from genomic DNA. The first PCR used primers for every V and J gene segment; the second PCR added barcodes and Illumina adapters. An Illumina instrument was used to sequence the CDR3 libraries. Turning to the authors' computational methods: Vendor-provided pipelines were combined with custom analysis of raw data in R/Bioconductor under R version 3.3.0. Clonality, which ranges from 0 to 1, was calculated as the inverse of the normalised Shannon entropy across all productive clones. High-frequency clones were defined as the share of the repertoire occupied by the top 100 clones, with only clones passing a 95% confidence test being retained. The Simpson index measured repertoire diversity, and the Morisita-Horn index measured overlap between samples. TCRdb obtained this table from immuneACCESS and retained in-frame rearrangements with V and J assigned. These tables miss some clones; where compared with another copy, unresolved V genes account for less than half of the shortfall, and the remainder is unexplained. D and trimming come from the DNA, and the V and J calls and clone size come from that table. This sample has over 10,000 clones in its table, and 78% of those were observed once. The ten largest make up 4.5% of the sample.

The time point label, as the study defines it: neoterminal ileum biopsy at postoperative endoscopy, about 6 months after surgery. To be eligible, patients had to be adults with ileal or ileocolonic Crohn's disease and an indication for ileocolonic resection. Whole ileal mucosal biopsies were stored frozen at -80°C before DNA extraction. Genomic DNA was extracted from frozen whole biopsies with a TRizol-based method and quantified on a NanoDrop 2000 spectrophotometer. The clonotype was recovered from an adult with Crohn's disease. Sequencing was carried out using ileal tissue.

The CDR3 region has the sequence CASSAGQGSYEQYF. The DNA sequence is TGTGCCAGCAGTGCAGGGCAGGGGTCCTACGAGCAGTACTTC. Recombination linked TRBV2 to TRBJ2-7; the D segment could be TRBD1, given 6 matching bases. CDR1 and CDR2 are drawn from the germline V gene: SNHLY, FYNNEI. Including the terminal cysteine and phenylalanine, the CDR3 comprises 14 residues. The entry retains the CDR3 DNA only, 42 bases that are in frame from base 1. Cut back by 4 bases and 1 base, the V and J ends lie 11 bases apart.